The source of this TCR beta chain is a study of tumor and adjacent non-tumor tissue in lung cancer. Study-wide background: Histology: about 13 adenocarcinoma, a couple of squamous cell carcinoma, 1 small cell lung cancer. Aged about 31 to 80 years, patients included nine to eleven men and roughly five women with stage I to III disease. Study-wide findings and caveats: Top 100 clones took a larger repertoire share in normal lung.

Germline CDR1 reads LNHDA; CDR2 reads SQIVND (reference sequence). The length of the CDR3 is 17 residues. J lost 5 bases, V lost 4 bases, and 15 bases had no gene match. The library came from three nested PCR rounds adapted from ARM-PCR protocols. A single record per CDR3 protein comes from TCRdb applying MiXCR to the multiplex PCR reads. The table shows 40,000 to 50,000 distinct CDR3 sequences, with around 60% occurring only once. RNA was extracted from bulk tissue without any cell sorting. This non-tumor lung sample came from over 3 cm beyond the tumor edge. About this clonotype itself: What it binds is unknown.

The sequence was obtained from a woman in her 70s with non-small cell lung cancer. The chain is built from TRBV19 and TRBJ2-5; 8 bases match TRBD2. Sample: distant non-tumor lung tissue. CDR3 sequence: CASSTHVRAGAIETQYF. The CDR3 region has the DNA TGTGCCAGTAGTACCCACGTACGAGCGGGAGCCATTGAGACCCAGTACTTC.